This TCR beta chain was sequenced for a study of CD8 T cells in ankylosing spondylitis. Regarding the study as a whole: Ankylosing spondylitis blood seemed to carry a telltale TCR beta motif made of roughly eight highly homologous variants. Disease-linked clones, CD8+, were relatively rare in peripheral blood.

This CDR3 contains 13 residues. Germline V gives CDR1 SQVTM, CDR2 ANQGSEA. The ends were cut back, 3 bases at V and 3 bases at J, with 10 bases in the middle. This clonotype has just a few counts. Its antigen is not known. Making the TCR beta libraries involved quantitative 5'-RACE with molecular barcodes. TCRdb re-called the 5' RACE reads through MiXCR, storing one row per CDR3 protein. The sample records around 340,000 distinct CDR3 sequences, 20% to 25% being singletons. The chain couples TRBV29-1 to TRBJ2-3; D is unresolved. The TCR originated in a male donor with ankylosing spondylitis or in good health (not recorded which). The source material was blood, either unsorted or a sorted T cell fraction (not recorded which). CDR3 sequence reads: CSVEGFETDTQYF. The CDR3 DNA sequence: TGCAGCGTTGAGGGGTTCGAGACAGATACGCAGTATTTT.